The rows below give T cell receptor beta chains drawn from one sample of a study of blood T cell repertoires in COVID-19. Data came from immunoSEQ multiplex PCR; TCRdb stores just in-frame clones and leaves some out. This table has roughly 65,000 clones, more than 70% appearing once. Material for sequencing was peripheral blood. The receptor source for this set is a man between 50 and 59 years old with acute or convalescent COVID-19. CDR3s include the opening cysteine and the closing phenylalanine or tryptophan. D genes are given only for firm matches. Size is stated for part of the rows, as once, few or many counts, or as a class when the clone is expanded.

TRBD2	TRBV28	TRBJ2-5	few	CASSLNGGRAQETQYF	TGTGCCAGCAGTTTGAACGGCGGGAGGGCCCAAGAGACCCAGTACTTC
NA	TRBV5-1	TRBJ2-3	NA	CASSLDQGALDF	TGCGCCAGCAGCTTGGATCAGGGCGCCTTGGATTTT
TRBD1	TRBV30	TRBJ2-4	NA	CAWMGQGLAKNIQYF	TGTGCCTGGATGGGACAGGGGTTAGCCAAAAACATTCAGTACTTC
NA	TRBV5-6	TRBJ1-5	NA	CASSLGGFGQPQHF	TGTGCCAGCAGCTTAGGAGGGTTCGGTCAGCCCCAGCATTTT
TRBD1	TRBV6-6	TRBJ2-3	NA	CASTQTGGTDTQYF	TGTGCCAGCACCCAGACAGGGGGCACAGATACGCAGTATTTT
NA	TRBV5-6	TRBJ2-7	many	CASSLGWGVNEQYF	TGTGCCAGCAGCTTGGGATGGGGGGTTAACGAGCAGTACTTC
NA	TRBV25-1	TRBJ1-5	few	CASSDRQFNQPQHF	TGTGCCAGCAGTGACCGACAGTTCAATCAGCCCCAGCATTTT
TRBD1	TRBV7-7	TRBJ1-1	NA	CASSQGVNTEAFF	TGTGCTAGCAGCCAGGGGGTGAACACTGAAGCTTTCTTT
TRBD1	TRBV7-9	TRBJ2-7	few	CASSAQGNEQYF	TGTGCCAGCAGCGCACAGGGGAACGAGCAGTACTTC
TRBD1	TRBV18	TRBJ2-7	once	CASSPIWTGSNEQYF	TGTGCCAGCTCACCTATCTGGACAGGGAGTAACGAGCAGTACTTC
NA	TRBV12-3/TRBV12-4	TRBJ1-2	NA	CASTPPGYYGYTF	TGTGCCAGCACACCCCCGGGGTACTATGGCTACACCTTC
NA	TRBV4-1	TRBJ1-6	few	CASSPGQRTGSPLHF	TGCGCCAGCAGCCCTGGACAGAGAACGGGGTCACCCCTCCACTTT
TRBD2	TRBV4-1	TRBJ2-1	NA	CASSQDWAGGVSYNEQFF	TGCGCCAGCAGCCAAGATTGGGCGGGAGGCGTCTCCTACAATGAGCAGTTCTTC
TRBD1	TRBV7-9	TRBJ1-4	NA	CASSSMPGQGGEKLFF	TGTGCCAGCAGCTCCATGCCGGGACAGGGGGGAGAAAAACTGTTTTTT
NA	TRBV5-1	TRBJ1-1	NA	CASSLGAGETEAFF	TGCGCCAGCAGCCTTGGGGCAGGGGAAACTGAAGCTTTCTTT
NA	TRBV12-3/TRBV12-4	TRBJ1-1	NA	CASSEGVEAFF	TGTGCCAGCAGTGAGGGAGTGGAGGCTTTCTTT
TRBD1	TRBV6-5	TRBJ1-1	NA	CASSLLGTAEAFF	TGTGCCAGCAGCCTACTAGGGACAGCCGAAGCTTTCTTT
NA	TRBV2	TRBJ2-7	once	CASSQLDSFYEQYF	TGTGCCAGCAGTCAATTGGACAGCTTTTACGAGCAGTACTTC
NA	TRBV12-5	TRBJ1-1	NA	CASGRTAGRSEAFF	TGTGCTAGTGGACGAACCGCCGGGAGATCTGAAGCTTTCTTT
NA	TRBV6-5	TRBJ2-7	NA	CASIQGVRVPMYF	TGTGCCAGCATTCAGGGTGTCAGGGTCCCGATGTACTTC
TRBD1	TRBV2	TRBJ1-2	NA	CASSERQGLAVGYGYTF	TGTGCCAGCAGTGAAAGACAGGGGCTCGCTGTAGGCTATGGCTACACCTTC
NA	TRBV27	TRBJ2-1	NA	CASRLTGDYYNEQFF	TGTGCCAGCAGGCTGACAGGGGACTATTACAATGAGCAGTTCTTC
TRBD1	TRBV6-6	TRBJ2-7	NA	CASRSGQGSYEQYF	TGTGCCAGCAGGTCGGGACAGGGATCCTACGAGCAGTACTTC
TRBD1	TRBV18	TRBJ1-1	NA	CASSPPGTGREAFF	TGTGCCAGCTCACCGCCCGGGACAGGGCGTGAAGCTTTCTTT
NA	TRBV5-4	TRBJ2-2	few	CASSLPGTNTGELFF	TGTGCCAGCAGCTTGCCAGGGACGAACACCGGGGAGCTGTTTTTT
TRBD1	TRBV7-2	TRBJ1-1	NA	CASSPDVGGGRAFF	TGTGCCAGCAGCCCAGACGTCGGAGGGGGCAGAGCTTTCTTT
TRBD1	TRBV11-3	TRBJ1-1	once	CASSLGQGYTEAFF	TGTGCCAGCAGCCTGGGACAGGGGTACACTGAAGCTTTCTTT
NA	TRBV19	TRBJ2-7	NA	CASSPRISYEQYF	TGTGCCAGTAGTCCGCGCATTAGCTACGAGCAGTACTTC
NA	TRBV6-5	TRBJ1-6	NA	CASRGGSYNSPLHF	TGTGCCAGCAGGGGGGGGTCCTATAATTCACCCCTCCACTTT